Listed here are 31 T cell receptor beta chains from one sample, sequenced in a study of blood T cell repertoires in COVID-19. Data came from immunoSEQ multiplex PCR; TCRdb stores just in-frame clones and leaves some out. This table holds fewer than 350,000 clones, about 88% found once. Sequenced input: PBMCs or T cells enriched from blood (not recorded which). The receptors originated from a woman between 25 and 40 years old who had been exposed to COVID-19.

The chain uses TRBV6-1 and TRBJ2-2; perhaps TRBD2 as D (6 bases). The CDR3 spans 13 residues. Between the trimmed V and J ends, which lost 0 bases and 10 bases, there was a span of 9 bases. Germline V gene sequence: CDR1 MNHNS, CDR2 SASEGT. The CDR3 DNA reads TGTGCCAGCAGTGAAGCGCGGGATGTGGAGCTGTTTTTT. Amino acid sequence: CASSEARDVELFF.

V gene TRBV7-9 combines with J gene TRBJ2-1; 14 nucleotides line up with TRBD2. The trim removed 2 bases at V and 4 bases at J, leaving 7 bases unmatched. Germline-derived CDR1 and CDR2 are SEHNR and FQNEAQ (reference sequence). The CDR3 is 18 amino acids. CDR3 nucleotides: TGTGCCAGCAGCTTACGGGGCGGACTAGCGGGAGGTTACAATGAGCAGTTCTTC. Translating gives CASSLRGGLAGGYNEQFF.

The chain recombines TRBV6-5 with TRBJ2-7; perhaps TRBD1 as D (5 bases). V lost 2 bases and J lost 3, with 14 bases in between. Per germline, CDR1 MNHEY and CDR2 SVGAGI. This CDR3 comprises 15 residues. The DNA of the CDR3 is TGTGCCAGCAGTTACGGGGCAGAATTTAACTACGAGCAGTACTTC. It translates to CASSYGAEFNYEQYF.

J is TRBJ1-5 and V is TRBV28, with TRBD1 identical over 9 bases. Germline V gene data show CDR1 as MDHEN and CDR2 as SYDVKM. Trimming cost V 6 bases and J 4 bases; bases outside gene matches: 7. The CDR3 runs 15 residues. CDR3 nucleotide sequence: TGTGCCAGCAGCCGTGACAGGGGGGGGAATCAGCCCCAGCATTTT. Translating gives CASSRDRGGNQPQHF.

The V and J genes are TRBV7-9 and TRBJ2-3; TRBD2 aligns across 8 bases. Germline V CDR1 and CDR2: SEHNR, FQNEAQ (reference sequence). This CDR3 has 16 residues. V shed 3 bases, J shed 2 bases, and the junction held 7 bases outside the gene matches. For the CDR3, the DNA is TGTGCCAGCAGCTTGGGACTAGTAGTGAACACAGATACGCAGTATTTT. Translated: CASSLGLVVNTDTQYF.

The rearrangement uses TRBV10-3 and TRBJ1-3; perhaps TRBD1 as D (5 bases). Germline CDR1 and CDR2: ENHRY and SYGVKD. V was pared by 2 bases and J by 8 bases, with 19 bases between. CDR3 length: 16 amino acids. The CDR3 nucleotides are TGTGCCATCAGTGAGCCCCCGGACATACGGGGGGACACCATATATTTT. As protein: CAISEPPDIRGDTIYF.

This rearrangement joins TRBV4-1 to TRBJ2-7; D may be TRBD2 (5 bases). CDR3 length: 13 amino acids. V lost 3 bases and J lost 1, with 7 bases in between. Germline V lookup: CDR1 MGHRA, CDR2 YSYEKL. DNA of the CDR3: TGCGCCAGCAGCCACGAGGGTTCCTACGAGCAGTACTTC. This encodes CASSHEGSYEQYF.

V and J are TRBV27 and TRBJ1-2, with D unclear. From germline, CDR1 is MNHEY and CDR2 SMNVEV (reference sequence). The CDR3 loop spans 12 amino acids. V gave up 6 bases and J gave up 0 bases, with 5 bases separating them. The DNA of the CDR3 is TGTGCCAGCAGCCCTCCTAACTATGGCTACACCTTC. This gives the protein CASSPPNYGYTF.

This CDR3 is CASSRQGISSYNSPLHF. The DNA of the CDR3 is TGTGCCAGCAGCCGACAGGGTATTAGCTCCTATAATTCACCCCTCCACTTT. V is TRBV5-4 and J is TRBJ1-6; 7 nucleotides line up with TRBD1. CDR1 and CDR2 from the germline V gene are SGHNT and YYREEE (reference sequence). The CDR3 covers 17 residues. Losses at the gene ends were 4 bases for V and 0 bases for J; bases not matched to a gene: 7.

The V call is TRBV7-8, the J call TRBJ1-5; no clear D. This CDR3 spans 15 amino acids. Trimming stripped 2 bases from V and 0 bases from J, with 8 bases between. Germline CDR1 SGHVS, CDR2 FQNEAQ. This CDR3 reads CASSLQVYSNQPQHF. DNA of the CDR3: TGTGCCAGCAGCTTACAGGTTTATAGCAATCAGCCCCAGCATTTT.

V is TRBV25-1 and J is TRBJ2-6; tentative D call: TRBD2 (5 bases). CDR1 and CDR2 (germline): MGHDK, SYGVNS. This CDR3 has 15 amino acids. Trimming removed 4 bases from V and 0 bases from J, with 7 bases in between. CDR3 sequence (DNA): TGTGCCAGCAGTGCCGGGGACTCTGGGGCCAACGTCCTGACTTTC. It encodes CASSAGDSGANVLTF.

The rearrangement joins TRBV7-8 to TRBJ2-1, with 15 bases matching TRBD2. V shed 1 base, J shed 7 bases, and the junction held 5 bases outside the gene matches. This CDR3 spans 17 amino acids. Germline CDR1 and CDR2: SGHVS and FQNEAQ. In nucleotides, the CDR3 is TGTGCCAGCAGCTTAGGGACTAGCGGGAGGGCCAAAAATGAGCAGTTCTTC. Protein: CASSLGTSGRAKNEQFF.

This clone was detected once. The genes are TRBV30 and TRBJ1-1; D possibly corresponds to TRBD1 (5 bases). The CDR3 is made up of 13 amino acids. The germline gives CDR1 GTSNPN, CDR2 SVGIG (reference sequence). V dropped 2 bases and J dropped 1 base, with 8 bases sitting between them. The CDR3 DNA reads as TGTGCCTGGAGTAGGGGCGGGAACACTGAAGCTTTCTTT. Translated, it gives CAWSRGGNTEAFF.

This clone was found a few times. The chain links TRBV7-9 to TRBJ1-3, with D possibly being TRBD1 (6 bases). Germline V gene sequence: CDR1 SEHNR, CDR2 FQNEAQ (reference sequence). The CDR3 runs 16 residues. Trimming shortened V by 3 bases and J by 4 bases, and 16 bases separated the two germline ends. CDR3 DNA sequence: TGTGCCAGCAGCTTCGGGCAGGGGATGAGGGGAAACACCATATATTTT. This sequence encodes CASSFGQGMRGNTIYF.

CDR3 nucleotides: TGTGCCAGCAGTTTTCTAGGGGCCAAAGAGACCCAGTACTTC. As protein: CASSFLGAKETQYF. This chain joins TRBV28 and TRBJ2-5; perhaps TRBD1 as D (5 bases). V shed 3 bases and J shed 3 bases, with 11 bases lying between them. Germline-derived CDR1 and CDR2 are MDHEN and SYDVKM. The CDR3 spans 14 residues.

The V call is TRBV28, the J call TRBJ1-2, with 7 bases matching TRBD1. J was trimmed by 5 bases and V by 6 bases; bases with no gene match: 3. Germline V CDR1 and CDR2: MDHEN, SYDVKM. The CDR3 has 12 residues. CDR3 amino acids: CASRSGGYGYTF. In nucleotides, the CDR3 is TGTGCCAGCAGGTCAGGGGGGTATGGCTACACCTTC.

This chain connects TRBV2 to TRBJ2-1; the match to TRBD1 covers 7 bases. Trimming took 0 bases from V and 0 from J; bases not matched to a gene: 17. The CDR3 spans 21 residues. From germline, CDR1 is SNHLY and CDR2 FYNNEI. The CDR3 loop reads CASSEAWSGQTLFSSYNEQFF. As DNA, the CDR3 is TGTGCCAGCAGTGAAGCTTGGTCGGGACAGACACTATTCAGCTCCTACAATGAGCAGTTCTTC.

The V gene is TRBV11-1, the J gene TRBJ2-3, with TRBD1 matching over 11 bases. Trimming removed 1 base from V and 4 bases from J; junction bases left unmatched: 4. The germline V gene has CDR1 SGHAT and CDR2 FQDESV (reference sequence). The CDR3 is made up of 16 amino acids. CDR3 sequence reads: CASSLEDRGLADTQYF. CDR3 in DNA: TGTGCCAGCAGCTTAGAGGACAGGGGGCTTGCAGATACGCAGTATTTT.

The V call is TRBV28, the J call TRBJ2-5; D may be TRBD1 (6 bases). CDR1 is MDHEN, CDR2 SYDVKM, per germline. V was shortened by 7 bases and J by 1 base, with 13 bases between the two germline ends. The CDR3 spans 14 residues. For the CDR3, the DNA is TGTGCCAGCAACAACCGGGACACCCAAGAGACCCAGTACTTC. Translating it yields CASNNRDTQETQYF.

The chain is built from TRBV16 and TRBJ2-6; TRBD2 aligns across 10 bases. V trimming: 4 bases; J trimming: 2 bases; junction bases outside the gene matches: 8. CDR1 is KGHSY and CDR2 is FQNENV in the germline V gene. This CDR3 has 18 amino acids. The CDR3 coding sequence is TGTGCCAGCAGCCCAGGGACTAGCGCCATCGCTGGGGCCAACGTCCTGACTTTC. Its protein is CASSPGTSAIAGANVLTF.

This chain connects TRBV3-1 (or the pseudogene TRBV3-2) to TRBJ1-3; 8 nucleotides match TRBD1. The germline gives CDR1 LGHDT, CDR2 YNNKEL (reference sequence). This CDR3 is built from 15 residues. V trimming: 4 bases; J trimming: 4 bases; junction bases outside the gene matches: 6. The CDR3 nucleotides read TGTGCCAGCAGCCGATCCGGGACAGGAGGAAACACCATATATTTT. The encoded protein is CASSRSGTGGNTIYF.

CDR3 sequence (DNA): TGCGCCAGCAGCTTGGGGACAGAAGCCTACGAGCAGTACTTC. This codes for CASSLGTEAYEQYF. The rearrangement uses TRBV5-1 and TRBJ2-7; TRBD1 might be the D (6 bases). Germline CDR1 SGHRS, CDR2 YFSETQ. Trimming shortened V by 0 bases and J by 2 bases, and 9 bases separated the two germline ends. The CDR3 contains 14 residues. Complete variable domain (other parts from reference TRBV5-1 and TRBJ2-7): KAGVTQTPRYLIKTRGQQVTLSCSPISGHRSVSWYQQTPGQGLQFLFEYFSETQRNKGNFPGRFSGRQFSNSRSEMNVSTLELGDSALYLCASSLGTEAYEQYFGPGTRLTVT.

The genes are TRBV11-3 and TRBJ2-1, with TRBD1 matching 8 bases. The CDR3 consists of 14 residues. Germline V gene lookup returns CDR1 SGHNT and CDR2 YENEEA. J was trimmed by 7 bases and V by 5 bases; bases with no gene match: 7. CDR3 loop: CASSPWTGLNEQFF. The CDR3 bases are TGTGCCAGCAGCCCTTGGACAGGGCTAAATGAGCAGTTCTTC.

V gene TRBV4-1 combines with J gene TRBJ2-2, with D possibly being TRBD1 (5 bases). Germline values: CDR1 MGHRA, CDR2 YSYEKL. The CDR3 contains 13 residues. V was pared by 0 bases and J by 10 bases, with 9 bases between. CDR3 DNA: TGCGCCAGCAGCCAAGAAGGGGCGACGGAGCTGTTTTTT. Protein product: CASSQEGATELFF.

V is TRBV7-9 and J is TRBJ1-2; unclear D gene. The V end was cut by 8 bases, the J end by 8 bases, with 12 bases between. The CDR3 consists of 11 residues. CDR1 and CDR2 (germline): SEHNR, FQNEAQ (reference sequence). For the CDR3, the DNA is TGTGCCAGCCAGCACGGGAACGGCTACACCTTC. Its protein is CASQHGNGYTF.

In nucleotides, the CDR3 is TGCGCCAGCAGCTATCAGGGGGCTCGGGAGCAGTACTTC. Amino acid sequence: CASSYQGAREQYF. The genes are TRBV5-1 and TRBJ2-7, with TRBD1 identical over 8 bases. There are 13 residues in the CDR3. V shed 3 bases, J shed 7 bases, and the junction held 6 bases outside the gene matches. Germline V CDR1 and CDR2: SGHRS, YFSETQ.

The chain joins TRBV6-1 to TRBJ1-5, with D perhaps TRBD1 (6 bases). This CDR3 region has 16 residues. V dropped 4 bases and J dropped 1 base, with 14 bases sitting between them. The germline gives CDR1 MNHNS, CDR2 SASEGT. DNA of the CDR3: TGTGCCAGCAGTGTAGCGACAGGAGTAAGCAATCAGCCCCAGCATTTT. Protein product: CASSVATGVSNQPQHF.

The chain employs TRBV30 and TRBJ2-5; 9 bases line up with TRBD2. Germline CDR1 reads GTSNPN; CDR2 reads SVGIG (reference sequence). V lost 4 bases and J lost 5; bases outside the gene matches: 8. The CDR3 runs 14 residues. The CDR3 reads CAWTASGKDETQYF. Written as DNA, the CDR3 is TGTGCCTGGACAGCTAGCGGGAAGGATGAGACCCAGTACTTC.

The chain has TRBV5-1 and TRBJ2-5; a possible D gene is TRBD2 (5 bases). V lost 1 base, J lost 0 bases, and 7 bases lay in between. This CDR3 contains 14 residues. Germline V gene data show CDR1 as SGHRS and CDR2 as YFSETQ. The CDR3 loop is CASSLLDYQETQYF. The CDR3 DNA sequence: TGCGCCAGCAGCTTGTTGGACTACCAAGAGACCCAGTACTTC.

CDR3 amino acids: CATSDLATSGGETQYF. The CDR3 nucleotides read TGTGCCACCAGTGATCTTGCTACTAGCGGAGGGGAGACCCAGTACTTC. This chain links TRBV24-1 with TRBJ2-5; 8 bases fit TRBD2. Per germline, CDR1 KGHDR and CDR2 SFDVKD. V was pared by 3 bases and J by 5 bases, with 10 bases of the junction left unmatched. This CDR3 has 16 residues.

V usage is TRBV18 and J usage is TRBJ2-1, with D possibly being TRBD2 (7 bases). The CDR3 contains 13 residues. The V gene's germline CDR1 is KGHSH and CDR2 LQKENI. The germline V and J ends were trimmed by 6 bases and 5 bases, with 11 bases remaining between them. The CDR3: CASSGGLDNEQFF. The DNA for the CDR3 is TGTGCCAGCTCGGGGGGGCTAGACAATGAGCAGTTCTTC.